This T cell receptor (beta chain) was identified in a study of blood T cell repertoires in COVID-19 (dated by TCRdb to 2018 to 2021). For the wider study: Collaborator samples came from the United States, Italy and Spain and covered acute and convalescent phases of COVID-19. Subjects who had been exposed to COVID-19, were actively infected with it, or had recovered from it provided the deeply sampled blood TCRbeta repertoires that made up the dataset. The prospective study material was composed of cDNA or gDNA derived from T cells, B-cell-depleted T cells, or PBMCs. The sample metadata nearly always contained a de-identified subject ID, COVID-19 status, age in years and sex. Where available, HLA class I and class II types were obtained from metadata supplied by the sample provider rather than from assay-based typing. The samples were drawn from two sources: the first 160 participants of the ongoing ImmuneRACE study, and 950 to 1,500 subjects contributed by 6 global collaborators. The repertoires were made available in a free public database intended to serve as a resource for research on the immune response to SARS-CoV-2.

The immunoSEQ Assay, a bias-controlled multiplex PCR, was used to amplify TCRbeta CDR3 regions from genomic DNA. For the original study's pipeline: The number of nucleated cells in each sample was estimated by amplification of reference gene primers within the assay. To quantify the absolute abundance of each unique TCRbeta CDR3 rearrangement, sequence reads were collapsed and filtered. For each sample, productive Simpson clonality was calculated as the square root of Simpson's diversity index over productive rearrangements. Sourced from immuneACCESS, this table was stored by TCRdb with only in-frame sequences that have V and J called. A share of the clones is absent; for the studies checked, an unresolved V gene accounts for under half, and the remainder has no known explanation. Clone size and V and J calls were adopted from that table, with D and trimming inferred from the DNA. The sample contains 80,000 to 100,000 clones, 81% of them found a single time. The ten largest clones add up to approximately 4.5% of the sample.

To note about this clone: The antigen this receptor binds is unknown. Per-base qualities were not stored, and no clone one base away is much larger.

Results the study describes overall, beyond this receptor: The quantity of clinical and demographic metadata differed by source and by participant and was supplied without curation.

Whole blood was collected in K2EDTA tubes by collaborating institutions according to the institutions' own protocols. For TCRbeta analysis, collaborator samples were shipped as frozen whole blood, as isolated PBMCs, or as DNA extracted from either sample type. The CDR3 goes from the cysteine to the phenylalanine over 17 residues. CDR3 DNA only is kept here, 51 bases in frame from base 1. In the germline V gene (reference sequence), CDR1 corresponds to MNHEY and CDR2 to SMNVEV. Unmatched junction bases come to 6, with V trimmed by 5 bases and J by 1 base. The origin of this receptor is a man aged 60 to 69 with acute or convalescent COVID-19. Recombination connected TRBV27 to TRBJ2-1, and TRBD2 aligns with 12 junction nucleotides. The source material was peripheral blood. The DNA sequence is TGTGCCAGCAGTCTTGGGACTAGCGGGCGGTCCTACAATGAGCAGTTCTTC. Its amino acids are CASSLGTSGRSYNEQFF.